The entry below describes one TCR beta chain. The antigen remains unidentified. The sample belongs to a study of cytomegalovirus exposure and HLA in healthy donors. Study-level results: Reported findings show TCR beta sequences accurately forecast HLA-A and HLA-B alleles in most subjects. As a later analysis showed, a missense DCLRE1C variant was linked to trimming of TCR beta V- and J-genes. Because they were indistinguishable, some V segments, including TRBV6-2 and TRBV6-3, were excluded.

PCR involved 60 Vbeta and 13 Jbeta primers. Measured with immunoSEQ multiplex PCR; TCRdb has only the in-frame clones, and not every one. The table lists about 160,000 clones, about 76% of them singletons, with around 3.2% in the top ten. Germline CDR1 and CDR2: KGHSH and LQKENI. Trimming took off 2 bases at V and 1 base at J, with 9 bases between the two ends. The CDR3 totals 14 residues. Sequencing was performed on PBMCs. This receptor was identified in a human donor in good health. This chain links TRBV18 with TRBJ2-7; D may be TRBD1 (5 bases). The CDR3 spells CASSPGHESYEQYF. CDR3 sequence (DNA): TGTGCCAGCTCACCAGGACACGAGTCCTACGAGCAGTACTTC.